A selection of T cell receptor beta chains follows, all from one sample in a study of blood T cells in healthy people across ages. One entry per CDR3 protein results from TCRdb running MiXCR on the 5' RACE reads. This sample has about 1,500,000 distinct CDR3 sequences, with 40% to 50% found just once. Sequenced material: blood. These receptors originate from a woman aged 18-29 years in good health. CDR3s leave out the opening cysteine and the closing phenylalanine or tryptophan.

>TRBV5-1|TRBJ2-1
ASSSPGRHNEQF
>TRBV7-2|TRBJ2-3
ASSLKGSGLAGGGQY
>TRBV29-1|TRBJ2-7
SVYQAYEQY
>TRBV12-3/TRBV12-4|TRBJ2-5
ASSLAGQKTQY
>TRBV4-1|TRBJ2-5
ASSQGYRASQETQY
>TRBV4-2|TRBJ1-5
ASSQAQQGLVPQH
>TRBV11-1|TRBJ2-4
ASSLAGTNYEQY
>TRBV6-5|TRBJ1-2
ATLRTEGYT
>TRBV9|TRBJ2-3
ASSSRVPTDTQY
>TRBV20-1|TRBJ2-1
SAREGRLSSYNEQF
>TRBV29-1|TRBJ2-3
SVGAGGEADTQY
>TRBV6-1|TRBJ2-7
ASSRGDLYPYEQY
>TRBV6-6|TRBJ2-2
ASPPGPGGSNTGELF
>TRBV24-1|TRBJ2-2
ATSDSGTSGRRNTGELF
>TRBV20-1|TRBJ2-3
SARDRTYTDTQY
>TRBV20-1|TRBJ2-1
SARLGSSYEQF
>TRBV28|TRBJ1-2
ASGGGTGRGPYGYT
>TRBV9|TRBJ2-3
ASSVVVEEGSTDTQY
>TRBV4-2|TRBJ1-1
ASSPGQGGMEDTEAF
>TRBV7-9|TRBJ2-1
ASSSYSKYNEQF
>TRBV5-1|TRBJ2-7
ASSSSAGGSYEQY
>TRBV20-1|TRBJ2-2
SVLAGALTGELF
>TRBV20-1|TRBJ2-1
SAGTSGRPTYNEQF
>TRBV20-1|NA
SAKQGALNEQY
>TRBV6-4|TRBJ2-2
ASSGQGLWAGDLF
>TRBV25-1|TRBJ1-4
ASSGDSPNEKLF
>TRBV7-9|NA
ASSFWGQGDEQY
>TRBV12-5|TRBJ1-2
ASGSSGPHGYT
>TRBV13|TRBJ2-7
ASSFGTGPYEQY
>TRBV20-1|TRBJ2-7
SAILGSTYEQY
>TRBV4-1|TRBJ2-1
ASSQLRTSGGGDEQF
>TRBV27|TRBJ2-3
ASPDSGADTQY
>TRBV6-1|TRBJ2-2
ASSKVGAGDGELF
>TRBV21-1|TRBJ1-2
ASSKVRGGYGYT
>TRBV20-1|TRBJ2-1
SARIFGGGPNEQF
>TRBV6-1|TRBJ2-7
ASREVDSSYEQY
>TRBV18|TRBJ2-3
ASSPIFRGTSTDTQY
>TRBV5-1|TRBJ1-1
ASSLVAGDPNTEAF
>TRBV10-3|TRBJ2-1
AISESVIGLAGDEQF
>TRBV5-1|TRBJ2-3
ASSSSKLAGMRDTQY
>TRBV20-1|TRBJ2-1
SGAGIDEQF
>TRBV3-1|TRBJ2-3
ASSQEVPTGRRTDTQY
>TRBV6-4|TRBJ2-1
ASSPAGLVGNEQF
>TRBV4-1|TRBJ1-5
ASSQEGRGTQPQH